The clone carrying this T cell receptor (beta chain) was seen only once. Generated by immunoSEQ multiplex PCR, the TCRdb table keeps only in-frame clones and is missing some. The profile shows tens of thousands of clones, around 94% of them singletons. This sample was included in a study of technical replicates of blood from several donors. The trim removed 2 bases at V and 4 bases at J, leaving 1 base unmatched. The CDR3 is made up of 13 amino acids. The germline V gene has CDR1 SGHTA and CDR2 FQGTGA. The receptor's source is a human donor in good health. Sequenced sample: T cells isolated from PBMCs. The V and J genes are TRBV7-3 and TRBJ1-2; 7 bases line up with TRBD1. This CDR3 reads CASSLQGGYGYTF. The CDR3 DNA reads TGTGCCAGCAGCTTACAGGGGGGCTATGGCTACACCTTC.